This T cell receptor (beta chain) was observed in a study of molecular identifiers for immune sequencing clone quantification. This clonotype was seen repeatedly, ten times or more. Antigen specificity is unknown. Overall study findings and caveats: Clones above 20 RNA copies held over 97% of effector molecules, under 1% in naive cells.

V lost 1 base, J lost 3 bases, and 15 bases lay in between. CDR1 is SNHLY, CDR2 FYNNEI, per germline. This CDR3 has 16 residues. Sorting isolated naive CD8 T cells as CD8+CD4-CCR7+CD45RA+ events. TCRdb reprocessed the PCR reads via MiXCR and lists one record per CDR3 protein. In the table there are about 640,000 distinct CDR3 sequences, about 20% of which are singletons. The chain links TRBV2 to TRBJ1-1; TRBD1 might be the D (6 bases). The source material was naive CD8+ T cells from blood, with Jurkat cell RNA spiked in. Subset of the sample: FACS-sorted CD8+CD4-CCR7+CD45RA+ naive T cells. The origin of this receptor is a human donor in good health. Some libraries in this study had Jurkat cell RNA spiked in. The CDR3 is CASSEGQEGIDTEAFF. The CDR3, as DNA: TGTGCCAGCAGTGAAGGACAGGAAGGGATTGACACTGAAGCTTTCTTT.